The rows below give T cell receptor beta chains drawn from one sample of a study of shared clonotypes between healthy human individuals. The table came from immunoSEQ multiplex PCR; TCRdb's copy has only in-frame clones and leaves some out. The repertoire has 2 million to 3 million clones, approximately 94% of them found once; the top ten carry about 0.38%. Sequencing input: naive CD4+ T cells from PBMCs. These receptors all come from a man between 18 and 35 years old in good health. Some clones in this sample may be carry-over from other donors' samples. CDR3s include the opening cysteine and the closing phenylalanine or tryptophan. The order of the fields is D gene, J gene, clone size, V gene, CDR3 length, CDR3 DNA, CDR3 protein. A D gene is named only where the DNA matches it firmly. The listing skips clone size in some rows; elsewhere it reads once, few, many or a size class.

D gene: -; J gene: TRBJ2-7; clone size: few; V gene: TRBV2; CDR3 length: 16; CDR3 DNA: TGTGCCAGCAGTAAACACCACCCCAGAGGGGGCTACGAGCAGTACTTC; CDR3 protein: CASSKHHPRGGYEQYF
D gene: -; J gene: TRBJ2-2; clone size: -; V gene: TRBV9; CDR3 length: 15; CDR3 DNA: TGTGCCAGCAGCGTAGGGGTTTCGAACACCGGGGAGCTGTTTTTT; CDR3 protein: CASSVGVSNTGELFF
D gene: -; J gene: TRBJ1-1; clone size: few; V gene: TRBV6-5; CDR3 length: 13; CDR3 DNA: TGTGCCAGCAGCTGGTCCATGAACACTGAAGCTTTCTTT; CDR3 protein: CASSWSMNTEAFF
D gene: TRBD1; J gene: TRBJ2-2; clone size: -; V gene: TRBV9; CDR3 length: 16; CDR3 DNA: TGTGCCAGCAGCCCATCAAGGACAGGGGCTTCCGGGGAGCTGTTTTTT; CDR3 protein: CASSPSRTGASGELFF
D gene: TRBD2; J gene: TRBJ2-7; clone size: -; V gene: TRBV10-3; CDR3 length: 15; CDR3 DNA: TGTGCCATCAGTGCCGGGACTAGCGGGAACTACGAGCAGTACTTC; CDR3 protein: CAISAGTSGNYEQYF
D gene: -; J gene: TRBJ2-1; clone size: -; V gene: TRBV28; CDR3 length: 17; CDR3 DNA: TGTGCCAGCAGATCAACCACCGGGATAGGCTCCTACAATGAGCAGTTCTTC; CDR3 protein: CASRSTTGIGSYNEQFF
D gene: -; J gene: TRBJ2-1; clone size: -; V gene: TRBV30; CDR3 length: 13; CDR3 DNA: TGTGCCTGGAGTGTAGCCTTCAACAATGAGCAGTTCTTC; CDR3 protein: CAWSVAFNNEQFF
D gene: -; J gene: TRBJ2-7; clone size: -; V gene: TRBV11-2; CDR3 length: 13; CDR3 DNA: TGTGCCAGCAGCGTGGGCTCACGCCACGAGCAGTACTTC; CDR3 protein: CASSVGSRHEQYF
D gene: -; J gene: TRBJ1-3; clone size: -; V gene: TRBV30; CDR3 length: 15; CDR3 DNA: TGTGCCTGGAGGGGCAGGAAATTCTCTGGAAACACCATATATTTT; CDR3 protein: CAWRGRKFSGNTIYF
D gene: -; J gene: TRBJ2-7; clone size: -; V gene: TRBV9; CDR3 length: 17; CDR3 DNA: TGTGCCAGCAGCGTAGAAGGTCATACTGTTAGCACCTACGAGCAGTACTTC; CDR3 protein: CASSVEGHTVSTYEQYF
D gene: TRBD1; J gene: TRBJ1-2; clone size: -; V gene: TRBV5-4; CDR3 length: 13; CDR3 DNA: TGTGCCAGCAGCTTCCCGACAGGGGTGGGCTACACCTTC; CDR3 protein: CASSFPTGVGYTF
D gene: -; J gene: TRBJ2-2; clone size: -; V gene: TRBV14; CDR3 length: 13; CDR3 DNA: TGTGCCAGCAGCCAAGATCTCACCGGGGAGCTGTTTTTT; CDR3 protein: CASSQDLTGELFF
D gene: TRBD1; J gene: TRBJ1-3; clone size: -; V gene: TRBV5-1; CDR3 length: 14; CDR3 DNA: TGCGCCAGCAGTATACAGGGGGTAGAAAACACCATATATTTT; CDR3 protein: CASSIQGVENTIYF
D gene: TRBD1; J gene: TRBJ1-1; clone size: -; V gene: TRBV9; CDR3 length: 15; CDR3 DNA: TGTGCCAGCAGCGCAGGGGGCTCGCCGAACACTGAAGCTTTCTTT; CDR3 protein: CASSAGGSPNTEAFF
D gene: TRBD2; J gene: TRBJ2-1; clone size: -; V gene: TRBV9; CDR3 length: 14; CDR3 DNA: TGTGCCAGCAGCGTCCAGGGACTATACAATGAGCAGTTCTTC; CDR3 protein: CASSVQGLYNEQFF
D gene: -; J gene: TRBJ2-4; clone size: -; V gene: TRBV30; CDR3 length: 16; CDR3 DNA: TGTGCCTGGAGGCCGTGGGGGGCCGGGTCCAAAAACATTCAGTACTTC; CDR3 protein: CAWRPWGAGSKNIQYF
D gene: -; J gene: TRBJ1-5; clone size: -; V gene: TRBV15; CDR3 length: 12; CDR3 DNA: TGTGCCACCAGCCCCCAAGGGCAGCCCCAGCATTTT; CDR3 protein: CATSPQGQPQHF
D gene: TRBD1; J gene: TRBJ1-5; clone size: few; V gene: TRBV30; CDR3 length: 16; CDR3 DNA: TGTGCCTGGAGTACCCGGGACAGGGCTGACAATCAGCCCCAGCATTTT; CDR3 protein: CAWSTRDRADNQPQHF